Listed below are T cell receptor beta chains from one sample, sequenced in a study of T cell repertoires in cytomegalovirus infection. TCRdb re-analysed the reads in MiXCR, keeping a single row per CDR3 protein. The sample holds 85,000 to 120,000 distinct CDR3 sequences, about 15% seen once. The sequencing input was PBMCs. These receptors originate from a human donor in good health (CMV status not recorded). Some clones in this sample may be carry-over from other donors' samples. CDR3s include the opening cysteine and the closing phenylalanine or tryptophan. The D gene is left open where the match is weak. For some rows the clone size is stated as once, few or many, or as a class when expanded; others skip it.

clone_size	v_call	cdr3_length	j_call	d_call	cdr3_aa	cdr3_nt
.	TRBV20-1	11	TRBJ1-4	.	CSAIFAEKLFF	TGCAGTGCTATTTTCGCTGAAAAACTGTTTTTT
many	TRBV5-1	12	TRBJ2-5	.	CASGKPQETQYF	TGCGCCAGCGGTAAGCCACAAGAGACCCAGTACTTC
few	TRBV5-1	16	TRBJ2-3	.	CASSLVPGDYTDTQYF	TGCGCCAGCAGCTTGGTTCCAGGAGATTACACAGATACGCAGTATTTT
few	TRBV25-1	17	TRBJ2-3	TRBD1	CASSEKGPGQGRDTQYF	TGTGCCAGCAGTGAAAAGGGGCCCGGACAGGGGCGAGATACGCAGTATTTT
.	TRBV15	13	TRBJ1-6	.	CATSWQGDSPLHF	TGTGCCACCTCATGGCAGGGAGACTCACCCCTCCACTTT
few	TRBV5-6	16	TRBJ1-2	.	CASSLPGKTVNYGYTF	TGTGCCAGCAGCTTGCCGGGAAAGACAGTAAACTATGGCTACACCTTC
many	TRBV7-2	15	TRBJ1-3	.	CASSLALVSGNTIYF	TGTGCCAGCAGCTTAGCGCTTGTCTCTGGAAACACCATATATTTT
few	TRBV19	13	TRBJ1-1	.	CASSTQRNTEAFF	TGTGCCAGTAGTACCCAACGAAACACTGAAGCTTTCTTT
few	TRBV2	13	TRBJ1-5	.	CASRAGLNQPQHF	TGTGCCAGCAGGGCAGGGCTGAATCAGCCCCAGCATTTT
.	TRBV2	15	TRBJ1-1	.	CASSDQGPAGSEAFF	TGTGCCAGCAGTGACCAAGGACCGGCAGGATCTGAAGCTTTCTTT
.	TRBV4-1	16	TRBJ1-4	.	CASSQDPGAVNEKLFF	TGCGCCAGCAGCCAAGATCCCGGGGCCGTTAATGAAAAACTGTTTTTT
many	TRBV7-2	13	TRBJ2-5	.	CASAATSLETQYF	TGTGCCAGCGCTGCGACTAGTTTGGAGACCCAGTACTTC
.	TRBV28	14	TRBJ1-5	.	CASSPGPGNQPQHF	TGTGCCAGCAGCCCAGGCCCCGGCAATCAGCCCCAGCATTTT
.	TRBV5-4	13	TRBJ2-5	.	CASSRGLGETQYF	TGTGCCAGCAGCCGGGGGCTGGGAGAGACCCAGTACTTC
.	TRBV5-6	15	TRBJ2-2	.	CASSFAGTNTGELFF	TGTGCCAGCAGCTTTGCGGGCACGAACACCGGGGAGCTGTTTTTT
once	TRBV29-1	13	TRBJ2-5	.	CSVFLRDQETQYF	TGCAGCGTTTTTCTTAGGGACCAAGAGACCCAGTACTTC
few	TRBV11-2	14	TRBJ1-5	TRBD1	CASSIGGNNQPQHF	TGTGCCAGCAGCATAGGGGGCAACAATCAGCCCCAGCATTTT
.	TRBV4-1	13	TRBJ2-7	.	CASSQTRSYEQYF	TGCGCCAGCAGCCAAACCAGGTCCTACGAGCAGTACTTC
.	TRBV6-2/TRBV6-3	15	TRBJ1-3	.	CASSSDSNPGNTIYF	TGTGCCAGCAGTAGCGACAGTAACCCTGGAAACACCATATATTTT
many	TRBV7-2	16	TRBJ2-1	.	CASSLKVAGSYNEQFF	TGTGCCAGCAGCTTAAAGGTTGCGGGCTCCTACAATGAGCAGTTCTTC
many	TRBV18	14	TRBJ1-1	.	CASSVTGLDTEAFF	TGTGCCAGCTCGGTAACAGGTCTCGACACTGAAGCTTTCTTT
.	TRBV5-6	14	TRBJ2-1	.	CASSSGVPYNEQFF	TGTGCCAGCAGCTCGGGAGTCCCTTACAATGAGCAGTTCTTC
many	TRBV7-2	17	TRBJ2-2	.	CASSLNLGGGSAGELFF	TGTGCCAGCAGCTTAAACCTCGGCGGGGGCTCGGCCGGGGAGCTGTTTTTT
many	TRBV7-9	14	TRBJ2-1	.	CASTPGGSRDEQFF	TGTGCCAGCACCCCGGGGGGCAGTCGTGATGAGCAGTTCTTC
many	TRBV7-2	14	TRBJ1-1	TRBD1	CASSYRGRNTEAFF	TGTGCCAGCAGTTACAGGGGGCGGAACACTGAAGCTTTCTTT
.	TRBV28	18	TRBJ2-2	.	CASSLRPWARPNTGELFF	TGTGCCAGCAGTTTGAGGCCCTGGGCCCGTCCGAACACCGGGGAGCTGTTTTTT
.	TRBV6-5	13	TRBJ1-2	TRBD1	CASRDSLLYGYTF	TGTGCCAGCCGGGACAGTCTACTCTATGGCTACACCTTC
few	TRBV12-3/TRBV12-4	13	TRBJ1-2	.	CASSKQGIGGYTF	TGTGCCAGCAGTAAACAGGGCATTGGCGGCTACACCTTC
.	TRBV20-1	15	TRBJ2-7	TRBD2	CSATPSSGFYTQQYF	TGCAGTGCTACCCCCTCTAGCGGTTTCTATACCCAGCAGTACTTC
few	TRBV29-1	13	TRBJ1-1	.	CSAGERGNTEAFF	TGCAGCGCTGGGGAAAGGGGCAACACTGAAGCTTTCTTT
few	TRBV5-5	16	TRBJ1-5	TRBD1	CASSVGTDRSNQPQHF	TGTGCCAGCAGCGTTGGGACAGACCGTAGCAATCAGCCCCAGCATTTT
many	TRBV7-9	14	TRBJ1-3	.	CASSLLVSGNTIYF	TGTGCCAGCAGCTTACTGGTCTCTGGAAACACCATATATTTT
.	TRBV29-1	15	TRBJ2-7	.	CSVEDQAAGYYEQYF	TGCAGCGTTGAAGATCAAGCTGCCGGCTACTACGAGCAGTACTTC
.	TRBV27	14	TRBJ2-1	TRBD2	CASRGSGVLFEQFF	TGTGCCAGCAGAGGTAGCGGGGTATTGTTTGAGCAGTTCTTC
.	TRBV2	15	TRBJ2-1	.	CASRPTSSSYNEQFF	TGTGCCAGCAGACCCACTTCGAGCTCCTACAATGAGCAGTTCTTC
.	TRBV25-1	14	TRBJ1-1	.	CASSEQGRSTEAFF	TGTGCCAGCAGTGAGCAGGGTCGCAGCACTGAAGCTTTCTTT
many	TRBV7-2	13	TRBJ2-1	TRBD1	CASSLTDRENVFF	TGTGCCAGCAGCTTAACTGACAGGGAGAACGTTTTCTTC
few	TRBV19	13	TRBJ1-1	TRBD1	CASHRQGNTEAFF	TGTGCCAGTCACCGACAGGGTAACACTGAAGCTTTCTTT
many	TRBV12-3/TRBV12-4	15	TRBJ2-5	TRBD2	CASSLRLAGQETQYF	TGTGCCAGCAGTTTGCGACTAGCGGGGCAAGAGACCCAGTACTTC
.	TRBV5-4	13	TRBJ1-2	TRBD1	CASSTGGANGYTF	TGTGCCAGCAGCACAGGGGGGGCAAATGGCTACACCTTC
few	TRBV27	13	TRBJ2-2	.	CAIRHGLTGELFF	TGTGCCATCAGACATGGGCTAACCGGGGAGCTGTTTTTT